This T cell receptor (beta chain) is from a study of blood T cell repertoires in COVID-19. Study summary: The samples span acute and convalescent COVID-19 from the United States, Italy and Spain.

This CDR3 region has 15 residues. Germline V gives CDR1 MGHRA, CDR2 YSYEKL. Deletions cut 7 bases from V and 1 base from J, with 13 bases between. Some clones are missing from TCRdb's copy, which holds only in-frame ones; the method was immunoSEQ multiplex PCR. In the table there are about 82,000 clones, 80% to 90% of which are singletons. This sequence originates from a woman aged 60 to 75 with acute or convalescent COVID-19. The rearrangement joins TRBV4-1 to TRBJ2-2; D is possibly TRBD2 (5 bases). The sequenced sample was peripheral blood. The CDR3 is CASTFGGQNTGELFF. The CDR3 DNA reads TGCGCCAGCACTTTCGGAGGCCAGAACACCGGGGAGCTGTTTTTT.